The 9 T cell receptor beta chains in this list originate from one sample, sequenced in a study of T cell repertoires in cytomegalovirus infection. TCRdb re-derived calls from the reads in MiXCR, one entry per CDR3 protein. Here the sample spans about 530,000 distinct CDR3 sequences, around a quarter being singletons. Sequences were obtained from PBMCs. The source is a human donor in good health (CMV status not recorded). Some clones in this sample may be carry-over from other donors' samples.

This clonotype was seen ten or more times. The V and J genes are TRBV7-3 and TRBJ2-3; maybe TRBD2 (6 bases). Deletions cut 2 bases from V and 5 bases from J, with 8 bases between. The CDR3 is made up of 13 amino acids. Germline V lookup: CDR1 SGHTA, CDR2 FQGTGA. CDR3 in amino acids: CASSLWGEDTQYF. The CDR3 DNA follows: TGTGCCAGCAGCTTATGGGGGGAAGATACGCAGTATTTT.

In this sample, this clonotype turned up many times. The chain has TRBV7-9 and TRBJ2-1; TRBD2 aligns across 11 bases. This CDR3 has 19 residues. J gave up 4 bases and V 5 bases, and 16 bases lay outside the gene matches. Germline V gene lookup returns CDR1 SEHNR and CDR2 FQNEAQ (reference sequence). The DNA of the CDR3 is TGTGCCAGCAGCGACGGATATCCCAGACTAGCGGGGTATTACAATGAGCAGTTCTTC. It encodes CASSDGYPRLAGYYNEQFF. Based on the CDR3 plus reference TRBV7-9 and TRBJ2-1, the full variable domain is DTGVSQNPRHKITKRGQNVTFRCDPISEHNRLYWYRQTLGQGPEFLTYFQNEAQLEKSRLLSDRFSAERPKGSFSTLEIQRTEQGDSAMYLCASSDGYPRLAGYYNEQFFGPGTRLTVL.

V usage is TRBV4-1 and J usage is TRBJ2-1, with D possibly TRBD2 on 6 matching bases. V was cut by 8 bases and J by 4 bases, with 15 bases left in between. Germline V lookup: CDR1 MGHRA, CDR2 YSYEKL. CDR3 size: 14 residues. The CDR3 coding sequence is TGCGCCAGCGAGGGGCTAGCGCTATACAATGAGCAGTTCTTC. Translating it yields CASEGLALYNEQFF.

V gene TRBV7-2 combines with J gene TRBJ2-1; D possibly uses TRBD1 or TRBD2 (5 bases each). In germline, CDR1 is SGHTA, CDR2 FQGNSA. V was pared by 5 bases and J by 8 bases, with 16 bases between. This CDR3 is 14 amino acids long. The CDR3 region is CASSPGTLRDEQFF. CDR3 bases: TGTGCCAGCAGCCCCGGGACCCTCAGGGATGAGCAGTTCTTC.

The chain combines TRBV19 with TRBJ2-1, with 10 bases fitting TRBD2. CDR1 is LNHDA and CDR2 is SQIVND in the germline V gene (reference sequence). Trimming at V came to 4 bases and at J to 8 bases, leaving 5 bases not matched to a gene. CDR3 length: 14 residues. The CDR3 spells CASSRAGGLDEQFF. The CDR3 nucleotides read TGTGCCAGTAGTAGAGCGGGAGGGCTGGATGAGCAGTTCTTC.

This rearrangement joins TRBV19 to TRBJ2-7, with 9 bases aligning to TRBD1. This CDR3 has 14 residues. V was pared by 7 bases and J by 6 bases, with 10 bases of the junction left unmatched. The V gene's germline CDR1 is LNHDA and CDR2 SQIVND (reference sequence). The CDR3, as DNA: TGTGCCAGTAACGACGGACAGGGGCTTACCGAGCAGTACTTC. Its protein is CASNDGQGLTEQYF.

This clonotype showed up many times. V and J are TRBV7-2 and TRBJ2-7; TRBD2 matches 12 bases. CDR1 is SGHTA and CDR2 is FQGNSA in the germline V gene. V shed 6 bases, J shed 3 bases, and the junction held 9 bases outside the gene matches. The CDR3 runs to 16 residues. CDR3 amino acids: CASSYSTSGRNYEQYF. The CDR3 DNA sequence: TGTGCCAGCAGTTATTCGACTAGCGGGAGAAACTACGAGCAGTACTTC.

J is TRBJ2-6 and V is TRBV5-4; tentatively, D is TRBD2 (6 bases). Germline V gene sequence: CDR1 SGHNT, CDR2 YYREEE (reference sequence). There are 19 residues in the CDR3. Trimming removed 1 base at V and 4 bases at J, with 21 bases between. The chain's CDR3 is CASSLIRDEGLVGANVLTF. DNA for the CDR3: TGTGCCAGCAGCTTGATCCGGGACGAGGGACTCGTGGGGGCCAACGTCCTGACTTTC. Full variable domain (missing parts from reference TRBV5-4 and TRBJ2-6): ETGVTQSPTHLIKTRGQQVTLRCSSQSGHNTVSWYQQALGQGPQFIFQYYREEENGRGNFPPRFSGLQFPNYSSELNVNALELDDSALYLCASSLIRDEGLVGANVLTFGAGSRLTVL.

The chain links TRBV12-5 to TRBJ1-2, with D unresolved. CDR3 size: 14 residues. Germline V gene data show CDR1 as LGHNT and CDR2 as FRNRAP. Trimming pared 6 bases from V and 2 bases from J, leaving 13 bases between. The CDR3 is CASGKGMRNYGYTF. The CDR3 region has the DNA TGTGCTAGTGGCAAAGGAATGCGAAACTATGGCTACACCTTC.